The 8 T cell receptor beta chains listed next were all sequenced from one sample in a study of a mutant IDH1 vaccine in newly diagnosed glioma. For these receptors, no antigen is known. Some clones are missing from TCRdb's copy, which holds only in-frame ones; the method was immunoSEQ multiplex PCR. This table holds some 28,000 clones, approximately 82% found once. Specified time point: week 23, last vaccination. Every single dose of the vaccine, 300 ug of mutant IDH1 20-mer peptide, came with topical imiquimod. This specimen was PBMCs, taken from a glioma patient whose treatment included an IDH1 peptide vaccine. These receptors were taken from a woman in her 30s with glioma.

The CDR3: CASSLLDTGRGANVLTF. CDR3 bases: TGTGCCAGCAGCTTATTGGACACCGGGCGGGGGGCCAACGTCCTGACTTTC. The chain uses TRBV11-2 and TRBJ2-6; weak D call: TRBD1 (5 bases). There are 17 residues in the CDR3. Germline V lookup: CDR1 SGHAT, CDR2 FQNNGV. V was clipped by 2 bases and J by 4 bases, with 15 bases between them.

The count of this clone is one. The CDR3: CAWSETWGAGYTF. The CDR3 bases are TGTGCCTGGAGTGAAACTTGGGGGGCGGGCTACACCTTC. J is TRBJ1-2 and V is TRBV30; D is perhaps TRBD1 (6 bases). The V and J ends lost 1 base and 8 bases respectively, with 14 bases between them. The CDR3 loop spans 13 amino acids. In germline, CDR1 is GTSNPN, CDR2 SVGIG (reference sequence).

The chain couples TRBV9 to TRBJ2-1; D is possibly TRBD2 (7 bases). CDR3 length equals 15 residues. Germline V gene sequence: CDR1 SGDLS, CDR2 YYNGEE. V was pared by 0 bases and J by 5 bases, with 12 bases between. In nucleotides, the CDR3 is TGTGCCAGCAGCGTAGGGGCGGGGGCGAACAATGAGCAGTTCTTC. Encoded protein: CASSVGAGANNEQFF.

The chain uses TRBV7-9 and TRBJ1-3, with 8 nucleotides matching TRBD1. The germline V gene has CDR1 SEHNR and CDR2 FQNEAQ (reference sequence). The CDR3 extends over 15 amino acids. V gave up 5 bases and J gave up 2 bases; unmatched junction bases: 5. CDR3 sequence reads: CASSSTGGTGNTIYF. In DNA, the CDR3 is TGTGCCAGCAGCAGCACAGGGGGTACTGGAAACACCATATATTTT.

This sequence joins TRBV5-6 and TRBJ2-7, with a tentative D call TRBD2 (7 bases). Deletions cut 4 bases from V and 0 bases from J, with 17 bases between. The CDR3 loop spans 16 amino acids. Germline CDR1 and CDR2: SGHDT and YYEEEE. CDR3 sequence reads: CASSLLVGGPSYEQYF. In nucleotides, the CDR3 is TGTGCCAGCAGCCTTTTAGTGGGGGGGCCCTCCTACGAGCAGTACTTC.

V and J are TRBV14 and TRBJ2-7, with TRBD1 matching over 11 bases. Per the germline V gene, CDR1 is SGHDN and CDR2 is FVKESK. Trimming removed 1 base from V and 9 bases from J; junction bases left unmatched: 5. The CDR3 is 14 amino acids. CDR3 residues: CASSQGGQGGTQYF. The CDR3 DNA is TGTGCCAGCAGCCAAGGGGGACAGGGGGGGACGCAGTACTTC.

This clone appeared a few times. This chain uses TRBV30 with TRBJ2-1; perhaps TRBD1 as D (7 bases). Per germline, CDR1 GTSNPN and CDR2 SVGIG (reference sequence). The CDR3 has 14 residues. V was cut by 3 bases and J by 5 bases, with 14 bases left in between. CDR3 loop: CAWRSRGAHNEQFF. CDR3 DNA: TGTGCCTGGAGGTCCAGGGGGGCCCACAATGAGCAGTTCTTC.

The V gene is TRBV29-1, the J gene TRBJ1-3; 9 bases match TRBD1. The CDR3 sequence is 15 residues long. V trimming: 6 bases; J trimming: 0 bases; junction bases outside the gene matches: 6. Germline loops: CDR1 SQVTM, CDR2 ANQGSEA. CDR3 sequence (DNA): TGCAGCGTGGGGACAGGGCCGTCCTCTGGAAACACCATATATTTT. Its protein is CSVGTGPSSGNTIYF.